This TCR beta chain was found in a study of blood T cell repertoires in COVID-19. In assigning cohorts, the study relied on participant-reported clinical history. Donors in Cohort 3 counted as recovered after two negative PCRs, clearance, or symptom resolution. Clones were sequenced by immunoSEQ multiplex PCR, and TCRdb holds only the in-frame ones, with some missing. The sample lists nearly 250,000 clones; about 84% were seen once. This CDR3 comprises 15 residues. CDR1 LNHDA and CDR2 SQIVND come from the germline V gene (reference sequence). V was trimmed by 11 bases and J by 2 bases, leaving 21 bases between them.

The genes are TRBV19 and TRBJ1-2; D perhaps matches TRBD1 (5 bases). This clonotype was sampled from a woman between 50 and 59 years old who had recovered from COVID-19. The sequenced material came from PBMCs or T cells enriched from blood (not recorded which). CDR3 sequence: CASRGLSRDNYGYTF. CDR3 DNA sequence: TGTGCCTCCCGGGGGTTGTCCCGCGACAACTATGGCTACACCTTC.